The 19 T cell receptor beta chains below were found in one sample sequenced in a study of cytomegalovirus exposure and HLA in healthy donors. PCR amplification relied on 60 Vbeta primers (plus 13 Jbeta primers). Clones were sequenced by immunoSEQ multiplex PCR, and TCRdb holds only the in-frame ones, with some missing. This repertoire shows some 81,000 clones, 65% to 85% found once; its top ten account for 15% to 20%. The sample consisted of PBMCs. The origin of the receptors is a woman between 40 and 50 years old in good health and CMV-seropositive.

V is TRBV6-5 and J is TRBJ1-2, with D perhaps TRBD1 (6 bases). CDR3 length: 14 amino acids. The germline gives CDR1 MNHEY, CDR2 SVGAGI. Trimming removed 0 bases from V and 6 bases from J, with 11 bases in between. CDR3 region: CASSYSQGGNGYTF. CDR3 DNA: TGTGCCAGCAGTTACTCACAGGGTGGGAATGGCTACACCTTC.

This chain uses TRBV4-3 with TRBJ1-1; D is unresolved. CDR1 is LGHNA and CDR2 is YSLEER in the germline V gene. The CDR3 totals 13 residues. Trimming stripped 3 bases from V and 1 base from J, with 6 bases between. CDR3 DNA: TGCGCCAGCAGCCATGATAGGAACACTGAAGCTTTCTTT. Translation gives CASSHDRNTEAFF.

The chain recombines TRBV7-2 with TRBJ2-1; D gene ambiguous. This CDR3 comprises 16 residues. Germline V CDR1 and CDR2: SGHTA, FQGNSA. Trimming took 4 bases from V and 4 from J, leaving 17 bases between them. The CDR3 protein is CASSSVHLDTYNEQFF. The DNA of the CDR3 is TGTGCCAGCAGCTCTGTTCATCTTGACACGTACAATGAGCAGTTCTTC.

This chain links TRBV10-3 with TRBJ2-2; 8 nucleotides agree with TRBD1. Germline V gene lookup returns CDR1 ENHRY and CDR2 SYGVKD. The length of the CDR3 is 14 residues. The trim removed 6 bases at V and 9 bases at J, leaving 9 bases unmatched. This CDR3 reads CAISLGQGERELFF. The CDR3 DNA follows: TGTGCCATCAGCCTCGGACAGGGCGAACGGGAGCTGTTTTTT.

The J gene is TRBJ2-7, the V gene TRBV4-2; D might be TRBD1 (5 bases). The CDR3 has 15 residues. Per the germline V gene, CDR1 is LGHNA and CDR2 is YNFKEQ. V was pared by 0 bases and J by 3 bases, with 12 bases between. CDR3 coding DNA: TGTGCCAGCAGCCAAGAGGATCTAGGGGTCTACGAGCAGTACTTC. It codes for CASSQEDLGVYEQYF.

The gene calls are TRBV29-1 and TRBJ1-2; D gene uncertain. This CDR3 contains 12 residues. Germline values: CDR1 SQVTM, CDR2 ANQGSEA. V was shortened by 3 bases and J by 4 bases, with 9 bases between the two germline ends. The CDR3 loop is CSVEVISYGYTF. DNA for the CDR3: TGCAGCGTTGAGGTGATTAGCTATGGCTACACCTTC.

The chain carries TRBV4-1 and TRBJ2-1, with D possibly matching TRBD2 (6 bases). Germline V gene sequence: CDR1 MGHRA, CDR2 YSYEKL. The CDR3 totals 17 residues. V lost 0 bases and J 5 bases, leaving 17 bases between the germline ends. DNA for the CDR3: TGCGCCAGCAGCCAAGATCTTATGGAGGGGTTCGACAATGAGCAGTTCTTC. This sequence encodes CASSQDLMEGFDNEQFF.

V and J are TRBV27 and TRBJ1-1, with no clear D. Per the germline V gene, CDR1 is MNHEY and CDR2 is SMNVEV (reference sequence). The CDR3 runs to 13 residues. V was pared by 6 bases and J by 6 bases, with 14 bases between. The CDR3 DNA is TGTGCCAGCAGCCACCCCCCGCGGGCTGAAGCTTTCTTT. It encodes CASSHPPRAEAFF.

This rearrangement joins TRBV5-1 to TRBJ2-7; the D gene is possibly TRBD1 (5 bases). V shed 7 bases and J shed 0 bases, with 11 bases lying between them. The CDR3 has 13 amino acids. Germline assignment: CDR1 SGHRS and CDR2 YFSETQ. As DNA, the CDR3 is TGCGCCAGCGGAACAGGTCGCTCCTACGAGCAGTACTTC. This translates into CASGTGRSYEQYF.

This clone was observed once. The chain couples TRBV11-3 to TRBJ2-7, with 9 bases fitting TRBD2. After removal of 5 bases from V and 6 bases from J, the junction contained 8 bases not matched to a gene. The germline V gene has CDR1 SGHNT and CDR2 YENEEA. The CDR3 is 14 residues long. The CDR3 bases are TGTGCCAGCAGCCTATCCGGGACTAGCCCCGAGCAGTACTTC. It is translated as CASSLSGTSPEQYF.

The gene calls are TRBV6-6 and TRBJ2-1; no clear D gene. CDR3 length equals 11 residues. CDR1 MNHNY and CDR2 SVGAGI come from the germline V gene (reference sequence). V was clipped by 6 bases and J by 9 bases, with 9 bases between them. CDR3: CASSPSVEQFF. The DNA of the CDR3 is TGTGCCAGCAGCCCCAGCGTTGAGCAGTTCTTC.

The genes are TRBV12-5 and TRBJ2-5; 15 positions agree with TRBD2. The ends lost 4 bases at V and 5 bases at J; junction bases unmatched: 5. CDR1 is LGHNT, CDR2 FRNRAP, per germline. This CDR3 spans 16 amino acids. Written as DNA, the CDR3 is TGTGCTAGTGGTTCGGGACTAGCGGGGGGACGGGAGACCCAGTACTTC. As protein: CASGSGLAGGRETQYF.

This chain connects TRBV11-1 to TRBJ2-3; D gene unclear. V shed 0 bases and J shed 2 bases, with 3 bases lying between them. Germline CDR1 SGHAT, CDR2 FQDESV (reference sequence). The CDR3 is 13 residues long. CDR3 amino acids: CASSLANTDTQYF. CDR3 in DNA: TGTGCCAGCAGCTTAGCTAACACAGATACGCAGTATTTT.

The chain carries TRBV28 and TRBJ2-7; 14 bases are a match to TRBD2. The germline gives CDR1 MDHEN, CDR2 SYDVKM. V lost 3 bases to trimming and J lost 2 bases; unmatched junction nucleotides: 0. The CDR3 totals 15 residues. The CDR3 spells CASSLGLAGAYEQYF. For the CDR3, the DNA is TGTGCCAGCAGTTTGGGACTAGCGGGAGCCTACGAGCAGTACTTC.

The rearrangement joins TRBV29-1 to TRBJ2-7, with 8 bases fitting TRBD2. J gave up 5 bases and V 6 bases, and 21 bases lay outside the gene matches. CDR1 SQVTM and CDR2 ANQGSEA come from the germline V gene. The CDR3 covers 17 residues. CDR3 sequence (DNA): TGCAGCGTGGATGGGGGAAGGGGCAGCGGGGGTATCCACGAGCAGTACTTC. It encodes CSVDGGRGSGGIHEQYF.

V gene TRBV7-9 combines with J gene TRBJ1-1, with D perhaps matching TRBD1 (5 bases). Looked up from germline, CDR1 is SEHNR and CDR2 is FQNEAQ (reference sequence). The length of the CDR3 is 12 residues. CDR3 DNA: TGTGCTTCAGCGTTGGGGGGACTAGGAGCTTTCTTT. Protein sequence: CASALGGLGAFF.

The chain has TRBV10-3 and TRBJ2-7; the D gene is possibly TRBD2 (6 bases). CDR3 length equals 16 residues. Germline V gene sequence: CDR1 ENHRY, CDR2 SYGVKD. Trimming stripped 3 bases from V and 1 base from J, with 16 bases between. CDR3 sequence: CAISDLARGRSYEQYF. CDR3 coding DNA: TGTGCCATCAGTGACCTAGCCCGAGGGAGGTCCTACGAGCAGTACTTC.

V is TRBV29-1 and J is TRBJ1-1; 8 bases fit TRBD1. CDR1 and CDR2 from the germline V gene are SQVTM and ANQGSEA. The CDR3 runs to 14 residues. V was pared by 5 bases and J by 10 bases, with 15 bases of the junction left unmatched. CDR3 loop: CSVPGYGQGRRAFF. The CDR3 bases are TGCAGCGTTCCAGGCTACGGACAGGGACGACGAGCTTTCTTT.

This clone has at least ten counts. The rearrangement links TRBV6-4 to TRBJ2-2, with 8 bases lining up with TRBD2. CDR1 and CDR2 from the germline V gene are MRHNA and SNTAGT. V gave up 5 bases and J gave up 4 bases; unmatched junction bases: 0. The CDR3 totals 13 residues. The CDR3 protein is CASSSGSTGELFF. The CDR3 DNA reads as TGTGCCAGCAGTAGCGGGAGCACCGGGGAGCTGTTTTTT.